Reported below is one TCR beta chain. In this sample, this clone turned up many times. Its antigen is unknown. No base qualities exist here, and no much larger clone lies one base off it. The entry originates in a study of shared clonotypes between healthy human individuals (dated by TCRdb to the early 2020s). Context from the whole study: The cohort comprised two women and three men aged 18 to 49 years. For each donor, CD4 naive and CD4 memory were each run on three plates, CD8 naive on two plates, and CD8 memory on one plate. The study deeply sequenced blood TCR repertoires of about 5 healthy adults to estimate repertoire size and the extent of clonotype sharing between individuals. To increase sequencing depth and limit assay-specific biases, different laboratories used diverse techniques to prepare libraries and sequence TCR repertoires. Per donor, leukapheresis produced somewhere between about 0.85 and 10 billion PBMCs.

Donors were healthy HIV-negative adults with no recently reported acute infections or vaccinations. Only Caucasian adults living in Nashville, Tennessee, USA were represented among the donors. CD4+ T cells were enriched by magnetic negative selection, after which naive cells were positively selected on CD45RA and the negative fraction was taken as the memory subset. Blood was collected by leukapheresis, and PBMCs were isolated by Ficoll-Histopaque density gradient centrifugation and then cryopreserved in liquid nitrogen vapor phase. Analytical flow cytometry was used to check the purity and quantity of each magnetically sorted T cell population. Genomic DNA was isolated from every sorted fraction and measured by UV absorbance on a Nanodrop 2000c. Using the deep immunoSEQ assay, TCR CDR3 regions were amplified from genomic DNA by multiplex PCR. For each cell subset, the extracted genomic DNA was distributed evenly across all wells of several immunoSEQ 96-well plates, and each plate served as one replicate. For sorted subsets, roughly 190 ng of genomic DNA, equivalent to some 30,000 T cell genomes, went into each replicate PCR. The purified libraries were quantified using a Qubit 3.0 fluorometer, sized with a Bioanalyzer 2100, and then quantified again using the KAPA Library Quantification kit. A separate single-read 150-cycle Illumina NextSeq 550 flow cell was used to sequence each immunoSEQ 96-well plate. The study's processing was this. Because the immunoSEQ output included only junctional sequences and no quality scores, the filtering could not be the same as the filtering used for full-length reads. To assign V/J genes and CDR3, sequences were annotated against IMGT germline references using PyIR, a Python wrapper for IgBLAST v1.9. Reads with weak V/J assignments (E-value above 1e-6), missing CDR3, stop codons, out-of-frame junctions, or ambiguous translated residues were removed. V3J clonotypes were defined as sequences sharing the same inferred V gene, J gene, and CDR3 amino acid sequence. The percentage overlap between two repertoires was calculated by dividing the number of shared unique clonotypes by the size of the smaller repertoire. RTK rarefaction, the Chao1 estimator, and Recon v2.1 estimates of unobserved clonotypes were used to assess repertoire richness. OLGA was used to compute generation probabilities for all TCRbeta clonotypes that the gDNA method yielded from a handful of donors. TCRdb stores this immuneACCESS table with in-frame sequences only. Part of the clones is absent; in the studies checked, under half of the shortfall reflects unresolved V genes, and no reason is known for the rest. V and J calls and clone size come straight from that table; D and trimming were deduced from the DNA. This sample gives some 790,000 clones in total; around 70% of them show up just once. The ten most abundant clones make up more than 1.5% of the sample.

The full study reports these points: Compared with non-shared clonotypes, clonotypes shared by all four sorted-subset donors had higher generation probabilities. The small number of donors limited the genetic and exposure-history diversity represented. Based on pairwise subsampling, the degree of clonotype sharing among donors was expected to be affected by sequencing depth. Only blood was sampled, and tissue TCR repertoires likely differ from those in blood. Even with the large sequencing depth, rarefaction of the sorted-subset datasets indicated that sequencing was incomplete. Sharing across four donors was observed for roughly 5.4% of naive CD4, 3% to 3.5% of naive CD8, roughly 2.4% of memory CD4, and roughly 0.4% of memory CD8 clonotypes. Naive subsets generally had larger estimated clonotype richness than memory subsets did.

Taken from cysteine to phenylalanine, the CDR3 has 16 residues. Just CDR3 DNA is preserved here, 48 bases in frame from base 1. V is cut by 1 base and J by 0 bases, and the space between the germline ends is 12 bases. Looking up the germline V gene yields CDR1 SGHTA and CDR2 FQGNSA. The chain is assembled from TRBV7-2 and TRBJ1-1; TRBD1 is perhaps the D gene, given 5 matching bases. The sequence was collected from a woman in her 30s in good health. Source material: memory CD4+ T cells sorted from blood. The cell subset or site tag for this specimen amounts to: CD45RA-negative fraction. CDR3 region: CASSLGAGLMNTEAFF. The DNA sequence is as follows: TGTGCCAGCAGCTTAGGTGCGGGACTGATGAACACTGAAGCTTTCTTT. The CDR3, completed at both ends by the reference TRBV7-2 and TRBJ1-1 genes, gives the full variable domain GAGVSQSPSNKVTEKGKDVELRCDPISGHTALYWYRQSLGQGLEFLIYFQGNSAPDKSGLPSDRFSAERTGGSVSTLTIQRTQQEDSAVYLCASSLGAGLMNTEAFFGQGTRLTVV.